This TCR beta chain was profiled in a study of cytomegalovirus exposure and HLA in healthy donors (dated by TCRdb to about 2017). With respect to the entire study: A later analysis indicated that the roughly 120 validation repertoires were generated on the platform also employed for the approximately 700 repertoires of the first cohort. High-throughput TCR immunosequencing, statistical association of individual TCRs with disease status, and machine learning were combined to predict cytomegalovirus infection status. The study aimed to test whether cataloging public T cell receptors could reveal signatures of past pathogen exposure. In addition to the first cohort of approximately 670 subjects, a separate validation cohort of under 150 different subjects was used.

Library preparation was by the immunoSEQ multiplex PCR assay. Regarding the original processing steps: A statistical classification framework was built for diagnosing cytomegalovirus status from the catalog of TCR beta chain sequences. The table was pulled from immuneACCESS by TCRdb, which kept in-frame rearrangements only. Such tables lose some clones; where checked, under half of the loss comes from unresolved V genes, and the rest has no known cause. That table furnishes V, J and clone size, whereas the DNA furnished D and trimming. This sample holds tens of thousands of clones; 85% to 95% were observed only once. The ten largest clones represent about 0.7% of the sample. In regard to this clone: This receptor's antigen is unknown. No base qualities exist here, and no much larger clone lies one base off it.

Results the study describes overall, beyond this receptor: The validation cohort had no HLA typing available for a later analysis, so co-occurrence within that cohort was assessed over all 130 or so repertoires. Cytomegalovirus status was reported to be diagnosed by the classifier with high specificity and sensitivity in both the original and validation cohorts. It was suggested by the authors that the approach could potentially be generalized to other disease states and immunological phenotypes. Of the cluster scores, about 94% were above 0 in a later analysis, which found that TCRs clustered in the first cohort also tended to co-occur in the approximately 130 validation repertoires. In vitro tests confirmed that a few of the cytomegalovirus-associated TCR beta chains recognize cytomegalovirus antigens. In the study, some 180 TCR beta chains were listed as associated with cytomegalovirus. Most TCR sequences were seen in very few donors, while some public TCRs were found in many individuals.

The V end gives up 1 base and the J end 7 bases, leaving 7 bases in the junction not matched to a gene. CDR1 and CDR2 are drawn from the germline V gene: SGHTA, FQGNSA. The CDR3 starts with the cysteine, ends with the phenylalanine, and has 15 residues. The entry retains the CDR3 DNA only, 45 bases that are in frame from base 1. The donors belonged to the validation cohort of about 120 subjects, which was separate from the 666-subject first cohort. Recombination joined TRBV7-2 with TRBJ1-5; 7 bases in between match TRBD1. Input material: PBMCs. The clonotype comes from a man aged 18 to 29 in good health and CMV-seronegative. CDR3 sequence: CASSLDGGGGQPQHF. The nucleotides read TGTGCCAGCAGCTTAGATGGAGGGGGCGGACAGCCCCAGCATTTT.